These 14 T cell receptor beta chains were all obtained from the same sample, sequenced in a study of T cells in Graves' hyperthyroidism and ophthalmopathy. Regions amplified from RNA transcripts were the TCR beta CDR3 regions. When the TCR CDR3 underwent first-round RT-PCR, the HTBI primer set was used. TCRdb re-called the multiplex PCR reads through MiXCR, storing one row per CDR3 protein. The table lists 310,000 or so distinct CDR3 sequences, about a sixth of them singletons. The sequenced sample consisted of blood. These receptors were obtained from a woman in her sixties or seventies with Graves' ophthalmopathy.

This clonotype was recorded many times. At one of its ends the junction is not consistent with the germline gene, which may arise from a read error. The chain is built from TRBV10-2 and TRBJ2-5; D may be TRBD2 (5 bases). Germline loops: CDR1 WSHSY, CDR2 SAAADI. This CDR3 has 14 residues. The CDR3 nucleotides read TGCGCCAGCAGTAGGACGGGATACCAAGTGACCCAGTACTTC. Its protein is CASSRTGYQVTQYF.

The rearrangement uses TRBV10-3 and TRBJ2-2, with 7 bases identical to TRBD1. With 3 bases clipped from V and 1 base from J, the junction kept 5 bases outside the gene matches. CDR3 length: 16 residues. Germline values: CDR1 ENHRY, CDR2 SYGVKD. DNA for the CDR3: TGTGCCATCAGTGAAATCCAGGGGGTGAACACCGGGGAGCTGTTTTTT. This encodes CAISEIQGVNTGELFF.

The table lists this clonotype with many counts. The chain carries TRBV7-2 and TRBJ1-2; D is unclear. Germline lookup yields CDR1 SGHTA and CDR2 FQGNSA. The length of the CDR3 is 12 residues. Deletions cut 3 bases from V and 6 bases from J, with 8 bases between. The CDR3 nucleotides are TGTGCCAGCAGCTTTTATTGGGATGGCTACACCTTC. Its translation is CASSFYWDGYTF.

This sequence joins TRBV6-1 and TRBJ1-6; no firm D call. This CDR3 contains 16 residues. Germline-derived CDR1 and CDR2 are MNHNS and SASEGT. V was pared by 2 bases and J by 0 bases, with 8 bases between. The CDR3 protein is CASSEKDTSYNSPLHF. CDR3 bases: TGTGCCAGCAGTGAAAAAGACACCTCCTATAATTCACCCCTCCACTTT.

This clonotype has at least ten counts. The CDR3 nucleotides read TGTGCCAGCAGCCCGGGACTAGTTGTGTACGAGCAGTACTTC. Residues: CASSPGLVVYEQYF. The chain is built from TRBV7-9 and TRBJ2-7; 8 bases fit TRBD2. This CDR3 has 14 amino acids. CDR1 is SEHNR, CDR2 FQNEAQ, per germline (reference sequence). V gave up 5 bases and J gave up 4 bases; unmatched junction bases: 7.

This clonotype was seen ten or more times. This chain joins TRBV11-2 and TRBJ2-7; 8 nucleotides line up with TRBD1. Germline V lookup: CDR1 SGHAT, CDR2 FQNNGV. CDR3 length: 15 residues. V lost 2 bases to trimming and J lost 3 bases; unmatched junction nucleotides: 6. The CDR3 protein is CASSLIQGVDYEQYF. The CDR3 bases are TGTGCCAGCAGCTTAATACAGGGGGTGGACTACGAGCAGTACTTC.

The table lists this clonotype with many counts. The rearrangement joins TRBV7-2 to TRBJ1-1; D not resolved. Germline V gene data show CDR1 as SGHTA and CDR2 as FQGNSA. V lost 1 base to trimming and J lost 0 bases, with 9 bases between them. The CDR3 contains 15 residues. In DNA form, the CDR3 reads TGTGCCAGCAGCTTAGATTGGATCATGAACACTGAAGCTTTCTTT. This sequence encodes CASSLDWIMNTEAFF.

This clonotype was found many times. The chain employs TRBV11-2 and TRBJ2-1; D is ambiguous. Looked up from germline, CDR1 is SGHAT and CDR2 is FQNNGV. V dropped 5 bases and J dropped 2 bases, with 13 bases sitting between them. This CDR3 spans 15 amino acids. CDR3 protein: CASSQGLSTYNEQFF. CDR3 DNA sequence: TGTGCCAGCAGCCAAGGTTTAAGCACCTACAATGAGCAGTTCTTC.

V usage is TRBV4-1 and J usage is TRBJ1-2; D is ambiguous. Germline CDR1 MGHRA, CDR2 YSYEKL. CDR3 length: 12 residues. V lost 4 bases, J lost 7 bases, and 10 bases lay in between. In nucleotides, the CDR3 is TGCGCCAGCAGCCCTATAGATGGTGGCTACACCTTC. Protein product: CASSPIDGGYTF.

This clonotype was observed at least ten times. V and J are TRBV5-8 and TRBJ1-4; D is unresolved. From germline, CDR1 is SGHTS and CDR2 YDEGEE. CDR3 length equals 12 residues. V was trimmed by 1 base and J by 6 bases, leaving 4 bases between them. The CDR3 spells CASSLQDEKLFF. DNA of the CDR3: TGTGCCAGCAGCTTGCAGGATGAAAAACTGTTTTTT.

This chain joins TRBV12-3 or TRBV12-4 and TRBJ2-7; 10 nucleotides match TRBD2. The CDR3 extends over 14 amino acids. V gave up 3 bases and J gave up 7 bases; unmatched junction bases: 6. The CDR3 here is CASSFSSGSTEQYF. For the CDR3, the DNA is TGTGCCAGCAGTTTCTCTAGCGGGAGTACGGAGCAGTACTTC.

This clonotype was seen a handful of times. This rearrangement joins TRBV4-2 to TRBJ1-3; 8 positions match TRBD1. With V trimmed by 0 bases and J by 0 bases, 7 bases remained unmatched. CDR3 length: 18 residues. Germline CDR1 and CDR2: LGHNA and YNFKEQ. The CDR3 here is CASSQDHYRGSSGNTIYF. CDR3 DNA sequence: TGTGCCAGCAGCCAAGACCATTACAGGGGGAGCTCTGGAAACACCATATATTTT.

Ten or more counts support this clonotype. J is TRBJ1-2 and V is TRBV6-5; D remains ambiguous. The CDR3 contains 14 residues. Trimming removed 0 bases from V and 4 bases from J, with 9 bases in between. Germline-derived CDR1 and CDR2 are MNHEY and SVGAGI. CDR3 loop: CASSYSLRSYGYTF. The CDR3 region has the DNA TGTGCCAGCAGTTACTCTCTCAGATCCTATGGCTACACCTTC.

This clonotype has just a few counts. The CDR3 protein is CASRMGGSFNTGELFF. DNA of the CDR3: TGTGCCAGTAGGATGGGGGGAAGCTTTAACACCGGGGAGCTGTTTTTT. The chain is built from TRBV19 and TRBJ2-2, with D perhaps TRBD2 (6 bases). The CDR3 consists of 16 residues. V lost 6 bases and J 2 bases, leaving 16 bases between the germline ends. Germline-derived CDR1 and CDR2 are LNHDA and SQIVND (reference sequence).